This T cell receptor beta chain was retrieved from a study of post-analysis software for immune sequencing data (dated by TCRdb to the mid-2010s). Regarding the study in general: Disease courses on record covered relapsing-remitting, secondary progressive and progressive-relapsing multiple sclerosis, though some patients had no subtype annotation. Patient repertoires were compared against ten to eleven previously published healthy control repertoires from donors aged about 6 to 27 years. A subset of samples was prepared in parallel using single-end sample barcoding, then pooled and co-amplified after Illumina adapter ligation. On the study overall, not on this receptor specifically: Compared with controls, multiple sclerosis patients had significantly lower normalized Chao1 diversity, a finding suggesting substantial peripheral T-cell clonal expansion. Direct clustering with F measure revealed strong co-clustering of samples prepared in the same batch, which led to a batch-effect correction. The multiple sclerosis patient group was slightly younger than the control group. Patients showed significantly higher frequencies than controls for a handful of TRBV segments, among them TRBV5-6, TRBV5-1 and TRBV20-1.

Taken from cysteine to phenylalanine, the CDR3 has 15 residues. The retained sequence is limited to the CDR3, 45 bases, with the frame set at the first base. From the germline V gene, CDR1 is SGHRS and CDR2 is YFSETQ. Deletion took 0 bases off V and 3 bases off J, with a span of 13 bases between the germline ends. Library preparation employed PCR. The reads were generated on an Illumina HiSeq 2500. To reduce PCR and sequencing biases, unique molecular identifiers were built into the TCR beta cDNA libraries. Roughly 0.5 million cDNA molecules were obtained per 1 to 10 million input T cells, so each molecule approximated one T cell. The same protocol used for the earlier healthy control dataset was applied to prepare and sequence the patient libraries. Samples belonging to the same batch were prepared together, multiplexed and sequenced on a shared HiSeq lane. The authors processed their data as follows. Raw barcoded reads were processed with MIGEC, and single-read molecular identifier groups were discarded before consensus assembly and CDR3 extraction. VDJtools was used for post-analysis of the clonotype tables, and diversity was normalized by down-sampling every dataset to the size of the smallest sample. In repertoire overlap clustering, CDR3 amino acid sequences, but not nucleotide sequences, were matched to correct batch-related cross-sample contamination. TCRdb applied fastp at Q25 and MiXCR to the public reads, then kept only in-frame beta chains. CDR3 protein duplicates are merged, each entry listing the most common genes and DNA. These V and J calls are TCRdb output, not the study's own analysis. The table for this sample lists 450,000 to 700,000 distinct CDR3 sequences; about 40% of them were counted only once. The top ten constitute around 1.7% of the sample.

This clonotype was counted between two and nine times. This receptor's antigen is unknown. Base qualities are not provided; no much larger clone lies one nucleotide away. TCR beta repertoires were profiled from peripheral blood of roughly 13 young patients with multiple sclerosis to demonstrate the VDJtools post-analysis software. The multiple sclerosis patients were children and adolescents ranging in age from about 6 to 17 years. The chain couples TRBV5-1 to TRBJ2-7; TRBD1 is a weak D gene call, 6 bases matching. The receptor's source is a girl aged 10 to 17 with multiple sclerosis. Source material: blood. The CDR3 region reads CASSLEGRGDYEQYF. DNA sequence: TGCGCCAGCAGCTTGGAGGGCAGGGGAGACTACGAGCAGTACTTC. Here the CDR3 is joined to the reference TRBV5-1 and TRBJ2-7 genes, and the full variable domain is: KAGVTQTPRYLIKTRGQQVTLSCSPISGHRSVSWYQQTPGQGLQFLFEYFSETQRNKGNFPGRFSGRQFSNSRSEMNVSTLELGDSALYLCASSLEGRGDYEQYFGPGTRLTVT.